Listed here are 29 T cell receptor beta chains from one sample, sequenced in a study of regulatory T cells in long-lasting Graves disease. Time point denoted: newly diagnosed GD, antithyroid drugs for less than 3 months. PBMCs were the source of the RNA used for TCR sequencing. Arm-PCR of CDR3 regions and iRepertoire HTBI primers were the basis on which TCR beta libraries were built. TCRdb re-called the multiplex PCR reads through MiXCR, storing one row per CDR3 protein. The sample has 390,000 or so distinct CDR3 sequences, approximately 10% seen once. A further study also used this sample, focusing on T cells in Graves' hyperthyroidism and ophthalmopathy.

The sequencing used peripheral blood mononuclear cells (PBMCs), collected at new diagnosis, from a patient treated with antithyroid drugs. The receptors originated from a woman under 30 with Graves disease.

This clonotype was detected ten times or more. The chain joins TRBV9 to TRBJ1-1; D possibly corresponds to TRBD1 (5 bases). V gave up 0 bases and J gave up 7 bases, with 16 bases separating them. Germline V gives CDR1 SGDLS, CDR2 YYNGEE. This CDR3 has 15 amino acids. The CDR3 spells CASSVEWWGGDEAFF. The CDR3 coding sequence is TGTGCCAGCAGCGTAGAATGGTGGGGGGGTGATGAAGCTTTCTTT.

In this sample, this clonotype turned up many times. The genes are TRBV2 and TRBJ2-1; D might be TRBD2 (6 bases). This CDR3 comprises 16 residues. Germline CDR1 reads SNHLY; CDR2 reads FYNNEI. The germline V and J ends were trimmed by 6 bases and 8 bases, with 23 bases remaining between them. The chain's CDR3 is CASREDGTPDSYEQFF. In nucleotides, the CDR3 is TGTGCCAGCAGGGAGGATGGGACTCCCGACAGCTATGAGCAGTTCTTC. The full variable domain, its missing parts supplied by reference TRBV2 and TRBJ2-1, is EPEVTQTPSHQVTQMGQEVILRCVPISNHLYFYWYRQILGQKVEFLVSFYNNEISEKSEIFDDQFSVERPDGSNFTLKIRSTKLEDSAMYFCASREDGTPDSYEQFFGPGTRLTVL.

This clonotype was picked up one time. A far larger clone is only one base removed, so a read error is likely. V is TRBV28 and J is TRBJ2-1; TRBD2 aligns across 8 bases. The DNA matches TRBJ2-3 better at its end, which makes the J call doubtful. The CDR3 is 17 residues long. CDR1 and CDR2 (germline): MDHEN, SYDVKM. The CDR3 DNA sequence: TGTGCCAGCAGTTGGTACAATAGCACGGGAGGGGCAGATACGCAGTATTTT. Translation gives CASSWYNSTGGADTQYF.

This clonotype was observed at least ten times. V and J are TRBV7-3 and TRBJ2-7, with D possibly being TRBD1 (5 bases). Trimming left V 3 bases short and J 0 bases short, with 6 bases between. This CDR3 has 13 residues. Germline lookup yields CDR1 SGHTA and CDR2 FQGTGA. Here the CDR3 reads CASSFDSSYEQYV. CDR3 nucleotides: TGTGCCAGCAGCTTCGACAGCTCCTACGAGCAGTACGTC.

This chain links TRBV9 with TRBJ2-3, with D perhaps assigned TRBD1 or TRBD2 (7 bases each). CDR3 length: 12 residues. V was clipped by 4 bases and J by 8 bases, with 11 bases between them. Germline V gene lookup returns CDR1 SGDLS and CDR2 YYNGEE. CDR3 DNA: TGTGCCAGCAGCCAGGGGGAGGGTACGCAGTATTTT. Protein sequence: CASSQGEGTQYF.

The chain is built from TRBV5-1 and TRBJ2-6, with a possible D match to TRBD2 (5 bases). This CDR3 region has 17 residues. Germline V lookup: CDR1 SGHRS, CDR2 YFSETQ. V lost 1 base to trimming and J lost 0 bases, with 11 bases between them. The CDR3 DNA sequence: TGCGCCAGCAGCTTGTGGACGGGATACTCTGGGGCCAACGTCCTGACTTTC. This codes for CASSLWTGYSGANVLTF.

In its sample, this clonotype was seen many times. DNA of the CDR3: TGTGCCAGCAAGGAGTCGGGGGCTAGCGGATCCTACGAGCAGTACTTC. Translated: CASKESGASGSYEQYF. The V and J genes are TRBV28 and TRBJ2-7, with D possibly matching TRBD2 (7 bases). This CDR3 comprises 16 residues. V dropped 7 bases and J dropped 1 base, with 20 bases sitting between them. Per germline, CDR1 MDHEN and CDR2 SYDVKM.

This clonotype was seen ten or more times. This sequence joins TRBV12-3 or TRBV12-4 and TRBJ2-3; 11 bases map to TRBD2. The CDR3 has 15 amino acids. The V and J ends lost 8 bases and 2 bases, in that order; junction bases with no gene match: 6. CDR3 in DNA: TGTGCCAGCCGCGCTAGCGGGGGGCTCACAGATACGCAGTATTTT. Its protein product is CASRASGGLTDTQYF.

This clonotype was observed many times. This chain connects TRBV20-1 to TRBJ1-5, with D uncertain. CDR1 is DFQATT, CDR2 SNEGSKA, per germline (reference sequence). This CDR3 is 12 amino acids long. V dropped 6 bases and J dropped 4 bases, with 10 bases sitting between them. The DNA for the CDR3 is TGCAGTGCCTCGCTGGGGAATCAGCCCCAGCATTTT. This encodes CSASLGNQPQHF.

This clonotype has more than one count but fewer than ten. An end of the junction differs from the germline gene, which may be a read error. V is TRBV5-1 and J is TRBJ2-1; 8 bases align to TRBD1. The CDR3 has 11 residues. CDR1 and CDR2 from the germline V gene are SGHRS and YFSETQ. CDR3 amino acids: CASSWDRLPVF. CDR3 bases: TGCGCCAGCAGCTGGGACAGGCTGCCGGTCTTC.

Many counts were recorded for this clonotype. The chain carries TRBV9 and TRBJ2-2, with 7 bases matching TRBD1. The V gene end was trimmed by 0 bases and the J gene end by 2 bases; junction bases not matched to a gene: 7. Per germline, CDR1 SGDLS and CDR2 YYNGEE. There are 17 residues in the CDR3. The CDR3 sequence is CASSVAPGQYNTGELFF. CDR3 in DNA: TGTGCCAGCAGCGTAGCTCCGGGACAGTATAACACCGGGGAGCTGTTTTTT.

The table lists this clonotype with a few counts. V usage is TRBV29-1 and J usage is TRBJ2-1; unclear D gene. The CDR3 extends over 15 amino acids. Germline-derived CDR1 and CDR2 are SQVTM and ANQGSEA. V was trimmed by 6 bases and J by 0 bases, leaving 15 bases between them. CDR3 sequence reads: CSVGFVLYSYNEQFF. CDR3 nucleotide sequence: TGCAGCGTCGGCTTCGTCCTTTACTCCTACAATGAGCAGTTCTTC.

This clonotype showed up many times. This chain uses TRBV12-3 or TRBV12-4 with TRBJ1-1; D is undetermined. V was trimmed by 5 bases and J by 5 bases, leaving 18 bases between them. The CDR3 has 15 residues. The CDR3 loop reads CASSPWGYRETEAFF. The CDR3 nucleotides are TGTGCCAGCAGTCCGTGGGGTTATCGGGAGACTGAAGCTTTCTTT.

Comments on this clonotype: A much larger clone is a single base away; this may be a read error. The chain joins TRBV4-2 to TRBJ2-7; TRBD2 is a possible D gene (5 bases). V was pared by 1 base and J by 2 bases, with 12 bases between. Germline assignment: CDR1 LGHNA and CDR2 YNFKEQ. This CDR3 spans 15 amino acids. This CDR3 reads CASSQAMSGPYEQYF. The CDR3 bases are TGTGCCAGCAGCCAAGCAATGAGCGGACCCTACGAGCAGTACTTC.

This clonotype occurred many times. V gene TRBV27 combines with J gene TRBJ1-5, with TRBD1 matching 7 bases. The junction had 5 bases not matched to a gene; V was cut back by 3 bases and J by 0 bases. The CDR3 runs 16 residues. Per germline, CDR1 MNHEY and CDR2 SMNVEV (reference sequence). CDR3 in amino acids: CASSLRQGHSNQPQHF. For the CDR3, the DNA is TGTGCCAGCAGTTTGCGACAGGGCCATAGCAATCAGCCCCAGCATTTT.

Only a few counts were recorded for this clonotype. This chain connects TRBV4-3 to TRBJ1-6, with D perhaps TRBD1 (5 bases). CDR1 is LGHNA and CDR2 is YSLEER in the germline V gene. V shed 0 bases and J shed 10 bases, with 13 bases lying between them. CDR3 length: 15 amino acids. The DNA for the CDR3 is TGCGCCAGCAGCCAAGATCTAGGGGCGCAATCACCCCTCCACTTT. As protein: CASSQDLGAQSPLHF.

There are many counts of this clonotype. The rearrangement joins TRBV4-3 to TRBJ2-1; a weak D match, TRBD2 (6 bases). Per germline, CDR1 LGHNA and CDR2 YSLEER. Trimming took 1 base from V and 5 from J, leaving 12 bases between them. The CDR3 sequence is 15 residues long. The CDR3: CASSQAGLGDNEQFF. The CDR3 DNA reads as TGCGCCAGCAGCCAAGCGGGACTGGGGGACAATGAGCAGTTCTTC.

This clonotype was picked up many times. The rearrangement links TRBV2 to TRBJ2-3; D is uncertain. CDR1 is SNHLY and CDR2 is FYNNEI in the germline V gene. With 6 bases removed from V and 5 bases from J, the gap between germline ends came to 9 bases. The CDR3 is 12 amino acids. The CDR3 DNA reads TGTGCCAGCAGGCCTTCGGGAGATACGCAGTATTTT. As protein: CASRPSGDTQYF.

Details on this clonotype: This clone may be a read error of a much larger clone one base away. J is TRBJ2-5 and V is TRBV11-2, with 9 bases aligning to TRBD1. J lost 5 bases, V lost 7 bases, and 14 bases had no gene match. CDR3 size: 16 residues. In germline, CDR1 is SGHAT, CDR2 FQNNGV. The CDR3 loop reads CASNPFRTGEMETQYF. The CDR3 nucleotides read TGTGCCAGCAACCCATTTCGGACAGGGGAGATGGAGACCCAGTACTTC.

Notes on this clonotype: A far larger clone is just one base off, so this is likely a read error. CDR3 in amino acids: CASSLFPPAGAFF. For the CDR3, the DNA is TGTGCCAGCAGTTTGTTCCCCCCGGCTGGAGCTTTCTTT. The V call is TRBV6-5, the J call TRBJ1-1; no firm D call. The germline V gene encodes CDR1 MNHEY and CDR2 SVGAGI. Deletions cut 4 bases from V and 10 bases from J, with 16 bases between. This CDR3 comprises 13 residues.

Concerning this clonotype itself: Given a much more abundant clone one base away, this may be a read error. The J gene is TRBJ2-1, the V gene TRBV4-3; perhaps TRBD2 as D (6 bases). Germline lookup yields CDR1 LGHNA and CDR2 YSLEER. The V gene lost 5 bases and the J gene lost 5 bases, with 16 bases spanning the gap. The CDR3 has 15 residues. CDR3 sequence reads: CASSMRRGRNNEQFF. CDR3 bases: TGCGCCAGCAGCATGAGGAGGGGTCGAAACAATGAGCAGTTCTTC.

The chain joins TRBV10-3 to TRBJ2-1; the D is unclear. Germline V gives CDR1 ENHRY, CDR2 SYGVKD. This CDR3 has 15 residues. Trimming left V 2 bases short and J 4 bases short, with 12 bases between. The CDR3 is CAISERELNYNEQFF. In nucleotides, the CDR3 is TGTGCCATCAGTGAGCGAGAGCTTAATTACAATGAGCAGTTCTTC.

This clonotype appeared a few times. A single base separates this from a much larger clone, so it may be a read error. The genes are TRBV20-1 and TRBJ2-7; TRBD2 aligns across 12 bases. The CDR3 is made up of 17 amino acids. CDR1 DFQATT and CDR2 SNEGSKA come from the germline V gene (reference sequence). V gave up 5 bases and J gave up 7 bases; unmatched junction bases: 18. The DNA for the CDR3 is TGCAGTGCTGGCGGTCAGGGGGTAACTAGCGGGGGGCTGGAGCAGTACTTC. Translation gives CSAGGQGVTSGGLEQYF.

This clonotype appeared many times. CDR3 DNA sequence: TGTGCCAGCAGCACCGGACAGGTGAACACTGAAGCTTTCTTT. This translates into CASSTGQVNTEAFF. The chain carries TRBV7-3 and TRBJ1-1, with 7 bases that match TRBD1. In germline, CDR1 is SGHTA, CDR2 FQGTGA. The CDR3 consists of 14 residues. V was pared by 5 bases and J by 0 bases, with 3 bases of the junction left unmatched.

This clonotype was detected ten times or more. The V call is TRBV13, the J call TRBJ2-1, with 9 bases matching TRBD2. After removal of 5 bases from V and 9 bases from J, the junction contained 14 bases not matched to a gene. This CDR3 contains 16 residues. Germline V lookup: CDR1 PRHDT, CDR2 FYEKMQ (reference sequence). CDR3 protein: CASSPRSGRIWGEQFF. The CDR3 DNA follows: TGTGCCAGCAGCCCCCGGAGCGGGAGGATCTGGGGTGAGCAGTTCTTC.

This clonotype was found many times. The genes are TRBV5-8 and TRBJ2-3, with 12 bases that match TRBD2. The CDR3 runs to 16 residues. The germline V gene encodes CDR1 SGHTS and CDR2 YDEGEE. V gave up 4 bases and J gave up 1 base; unmatched junction bases: 4. The CDR3 loop is CASSPRLAGGTDTQYF. CDR3 in DNA: TGTGCCAGCAGCCCTCGACTAGCGGGGGGCACAGATACGCAGTATTTT. Together with reference TRBV5-8 and TRBJ2-3, the CDR3 gives the full variable domain: EAGVTQSPTHLIKTRGQQATLRCSPISGHTSVYWYQQALGLGLQFLLWYDEGEERNRGNFPPRFSGRQFPNYSSELNVNALELEDSALYLCASSPRLAGGTDTQYFGPGTRLTVL.

This clonotype came up a few times. A much larger clone differs from this one at a single base, so this may be a read error. The V and J genes are TRBV6-2 or TRBV6-3 and TRBJ1-1; D possibly corresponds to TRBD1 (5 bases). Looked up from germline, CDR1 is MNHEY and CDR2 is SVGEGT. The CDR3 totals 15 residues. V was cut by 2 bases and J by 11 bases, with 21 bases left in between. CDR3 sequence: CASSYAPDGAARAFF. DNA for the CDR3: TGTGCCAGCAGTTACGCTCCGGACGGGGCTGCTCGGGCTTTCTTT.

The chain has TRBV11-2 and TRBJ1-2, with TRBD1 matching over 9 bases. The V segment lost 0 bases and the J segment 6 bases; nucleotides outside the gene matches: 17. The germline V gene encodes CDR1 SGHAT and CDR2 FQNNGV. The CDR3 has 19 residues. The CDR3 here is CASSLDLKARYRGRDGYTF. The CDR3 DNA reads TGTGCCAGCAGCTTAGATTTAAAGGCGCGGTACAGGGGGCGGGATGGCTACACCTTC.

In its sample, this clonotype was seen many times. The chain carries TRBV12-3 or TRBV12-4 and TRBJ2-1; 7 nucleotides align to TRBD2. This CDR3 is built from 14 residues. V lost 4 bases and J lost 10; bases outside the gene matches: 10. The CDR3 reads CASSSDNQRDEQFF. CDR3 nucleotide sequence: TGTGCCAGCAGTTCCGATAACCAGCGGGACGAGCAGTTCTTC.